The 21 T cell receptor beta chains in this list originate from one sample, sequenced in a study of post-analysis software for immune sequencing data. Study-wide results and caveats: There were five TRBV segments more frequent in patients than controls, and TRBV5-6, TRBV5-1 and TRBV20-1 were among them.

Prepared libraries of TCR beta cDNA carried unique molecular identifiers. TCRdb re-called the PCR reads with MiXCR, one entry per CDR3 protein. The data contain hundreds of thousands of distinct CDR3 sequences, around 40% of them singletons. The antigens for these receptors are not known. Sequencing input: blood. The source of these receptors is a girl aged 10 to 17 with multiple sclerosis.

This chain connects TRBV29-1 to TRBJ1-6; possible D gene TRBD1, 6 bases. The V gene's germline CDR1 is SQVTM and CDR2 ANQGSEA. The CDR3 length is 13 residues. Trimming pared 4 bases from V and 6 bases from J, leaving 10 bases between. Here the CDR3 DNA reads TGCAGCGTTGTTAAGGGGGGTAATTCACCCCTCCACTTT. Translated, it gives CSVVKGGNSPLHF.

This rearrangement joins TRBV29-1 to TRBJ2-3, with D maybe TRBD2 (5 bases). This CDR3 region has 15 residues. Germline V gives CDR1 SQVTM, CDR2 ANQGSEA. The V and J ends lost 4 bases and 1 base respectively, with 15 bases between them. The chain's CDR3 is CSVGMTPEGTDTQYF. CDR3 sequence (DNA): TGCAGCGTTGGCATGACTCCGGAGGGCACAGATACGCAGTATTTT.

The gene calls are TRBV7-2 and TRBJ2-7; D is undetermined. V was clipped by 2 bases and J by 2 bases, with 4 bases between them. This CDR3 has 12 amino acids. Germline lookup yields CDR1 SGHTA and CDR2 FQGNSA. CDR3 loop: CASSLKPYEQYF. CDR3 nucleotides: TGTGCCAGCAGCTTAAAGCCCTACGAGCAGTACTTC.

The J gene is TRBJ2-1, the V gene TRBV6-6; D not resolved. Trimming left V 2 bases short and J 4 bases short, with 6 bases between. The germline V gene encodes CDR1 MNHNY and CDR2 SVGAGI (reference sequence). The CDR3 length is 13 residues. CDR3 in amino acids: CASSYLGYNEQFF. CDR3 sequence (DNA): TGTGCCAGCAGTTACCTCGGGTACAATGAGCAGTTCTTC.

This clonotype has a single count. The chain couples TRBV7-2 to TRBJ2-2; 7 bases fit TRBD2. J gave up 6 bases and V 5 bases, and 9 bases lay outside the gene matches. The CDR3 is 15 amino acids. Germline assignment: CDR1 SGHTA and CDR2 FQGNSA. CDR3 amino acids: CASSTGGYIPGELFF. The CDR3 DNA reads TGTGCCAGCAGCACCGGGGGGTACATCCCCGGGGAGCTGTTTTTT.

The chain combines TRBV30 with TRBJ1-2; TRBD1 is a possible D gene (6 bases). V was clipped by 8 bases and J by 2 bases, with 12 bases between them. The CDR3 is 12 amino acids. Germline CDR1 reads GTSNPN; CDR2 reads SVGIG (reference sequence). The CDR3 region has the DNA TGTGCCCTACGGACAGTAAACTATGGCTACACCTTC. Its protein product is CALRTVNYGYTF.

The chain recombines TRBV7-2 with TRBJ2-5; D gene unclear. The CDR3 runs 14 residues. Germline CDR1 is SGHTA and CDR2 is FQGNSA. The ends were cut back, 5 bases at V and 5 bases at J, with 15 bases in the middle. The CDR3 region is CASSPLYSSETQYF. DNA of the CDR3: TGTGCCAGCAGCCCCTTATACAGTAGCGAGACCCAGTACTTC.

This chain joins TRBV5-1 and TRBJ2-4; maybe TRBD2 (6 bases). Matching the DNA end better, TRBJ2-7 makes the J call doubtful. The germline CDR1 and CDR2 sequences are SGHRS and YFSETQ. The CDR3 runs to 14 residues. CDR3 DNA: TGCGCCAGCAGCCCGGGAGAATACTCCTACGAGCAGTACTTC. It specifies CASSPGEYSYEQYF.

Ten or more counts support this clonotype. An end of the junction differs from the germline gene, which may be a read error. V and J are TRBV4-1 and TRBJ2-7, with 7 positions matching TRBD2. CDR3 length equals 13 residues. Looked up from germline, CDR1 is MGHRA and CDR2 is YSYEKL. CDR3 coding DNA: TGTGCCAGCAGCCCCGGGACTACCTACGAGCAGTACTTC. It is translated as CASSPGTTYEQYF.

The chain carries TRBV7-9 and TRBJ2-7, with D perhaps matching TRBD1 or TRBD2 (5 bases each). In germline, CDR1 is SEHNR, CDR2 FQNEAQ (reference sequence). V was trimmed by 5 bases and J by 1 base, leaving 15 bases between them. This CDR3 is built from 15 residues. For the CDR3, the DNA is TGTGCCAGCAGCGCCGGGGCCCTAGCTTCCTACGAGCAGTACTTC. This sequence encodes CASSAGALASYEQYF.

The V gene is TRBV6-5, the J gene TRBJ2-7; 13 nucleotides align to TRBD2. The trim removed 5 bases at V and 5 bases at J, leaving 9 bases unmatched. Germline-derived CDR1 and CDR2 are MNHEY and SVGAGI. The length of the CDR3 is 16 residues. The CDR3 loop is CASSRTGLAGIHEQYF. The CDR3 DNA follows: TGTGCCAGCAGTCGGACGGGACTAGCGGGAATCCACGAGCAGTACTTC.

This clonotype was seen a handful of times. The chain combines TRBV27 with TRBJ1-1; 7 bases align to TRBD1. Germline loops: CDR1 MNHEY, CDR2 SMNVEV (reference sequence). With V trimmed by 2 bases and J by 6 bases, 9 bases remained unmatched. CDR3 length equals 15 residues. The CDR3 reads CASSLGEQGVSEAFF. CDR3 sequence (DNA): TGTGCCAGCAGTTTAGGGGAGCAGGGGGTCTCTGAAGCTTTCTTT.

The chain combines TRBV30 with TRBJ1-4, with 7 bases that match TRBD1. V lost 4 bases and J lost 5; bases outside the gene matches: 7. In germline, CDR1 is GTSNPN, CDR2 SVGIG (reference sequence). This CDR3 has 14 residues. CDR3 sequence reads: CAWTTGTENEKLFF. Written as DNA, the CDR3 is TGTGCCTGGACTACGGGGACAGAGAATGAAAAACTGTTTTTT.

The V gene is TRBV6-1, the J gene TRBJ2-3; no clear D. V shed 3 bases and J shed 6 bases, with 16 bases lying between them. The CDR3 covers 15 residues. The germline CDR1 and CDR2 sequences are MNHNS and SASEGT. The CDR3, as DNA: TGTGCCAGCAGTGAGAACGGATTGAGTAGGGATACGCAGTATTTT. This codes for CASSENGLSRDTQYF.

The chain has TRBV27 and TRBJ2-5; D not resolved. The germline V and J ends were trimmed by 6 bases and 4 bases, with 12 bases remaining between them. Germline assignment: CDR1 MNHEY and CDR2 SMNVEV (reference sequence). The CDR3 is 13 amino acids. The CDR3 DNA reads TGTGCCAGCAGGCACTTGCAAGGAGAGACCCAGTACTTC. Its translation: CASRHLQGETQYF.

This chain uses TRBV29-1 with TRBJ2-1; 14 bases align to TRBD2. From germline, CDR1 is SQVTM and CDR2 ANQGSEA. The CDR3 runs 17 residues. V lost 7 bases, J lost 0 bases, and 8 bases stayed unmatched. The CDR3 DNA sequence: TGCAGCGCTGCGGGACTAGCGGGAGTTCGCTCCTACAATGAGCAGTTCTTC. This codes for CSAAGLAGVRSYNEQFF.

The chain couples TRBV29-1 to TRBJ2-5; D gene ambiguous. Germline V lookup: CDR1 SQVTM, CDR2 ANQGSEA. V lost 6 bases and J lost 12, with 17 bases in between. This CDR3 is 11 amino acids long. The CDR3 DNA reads TGCAGCGTGGTAGGGTTCTACGAGAAGTACTTC. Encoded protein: CSVVGFYEKYF.

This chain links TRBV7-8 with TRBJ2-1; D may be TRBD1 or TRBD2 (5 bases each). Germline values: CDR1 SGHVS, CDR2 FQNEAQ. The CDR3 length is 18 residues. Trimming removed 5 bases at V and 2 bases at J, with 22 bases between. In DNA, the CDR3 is TGTGCCAGCAGCCCCCTCGTCGGTCCGGGACGGACCTACAATGAGCAGTTCTTC. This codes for CASSPLVGPGRTYNEQFF.

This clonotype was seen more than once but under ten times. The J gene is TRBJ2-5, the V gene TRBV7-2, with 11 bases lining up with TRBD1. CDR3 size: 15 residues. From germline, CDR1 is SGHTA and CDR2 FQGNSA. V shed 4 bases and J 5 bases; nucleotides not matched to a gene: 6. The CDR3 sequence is CASSSPDRGRETQYF. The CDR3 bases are TGTGCCAGCAGCTCCCCGGACAGGGGGCGGGAGACCCAGTACTTC.

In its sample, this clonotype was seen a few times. CDR3 sequence: CSASSGTPQETQYF. The CDR3 DNA follows: TGCAGTGCGTCAAGCGGGACCCCCCAAGAGACCCAGTACTTC. This chain links TRBV20-1 with TRBJ2-5; 7 bases fit TRBD2. The ends lost 6 bases at V and 1 base at J; junction bases unmatched: 8. In germline, CDR1 is DFQATT, CDR2 SNEGSKA (reference sequence). The CDR3 consists of 14 residues.

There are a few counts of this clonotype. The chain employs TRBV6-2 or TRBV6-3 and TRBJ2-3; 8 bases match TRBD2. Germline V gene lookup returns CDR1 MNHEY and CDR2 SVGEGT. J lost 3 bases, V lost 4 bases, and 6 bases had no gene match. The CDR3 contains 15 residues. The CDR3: CASSFPAGGTDTQYF. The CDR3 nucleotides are TGTGCCAGCAGTTTTCCGGCGGGAGGAACAGATACGCAGTATTTT.